A selection of T cell receptor beta chains follows, all from one sample in a study of blood T cell repertoires in COVID-19. Clones were read by immunoSEQ multiplex PCR, and TCRdb kept only the in-frame ones, dropping some. The top ten clones hold more than 7% of a sample with about 160,000 clones, over 70% of them seen once. The sequenced sample consisted of peripheral blood. Every receptor here comes from a woman of 80 years or more with active or convalescent COVID-19. CDR3s include the opening cysteine and the closing phenylalanine or tryptophan. D genes are given only for firm matches. Size values are once, few and many counts, or a class for expanded clones, and some rows have none.

clone_size: -
j_call: TRBJ1-1
v_call: TRBV2
d_call: -
cdr3_nt: TGTGCCAGCAGTGAAGCGGCGGGGAACACTGAAGCTTTCTTT
cdr3_aa: CASSEAAGNTEAFF

clone_size: -
j_call: TRBJ2-7
v_call: TRBV13
d_call: -
cdr3_nt: TGTGCCAGCAGCCGGGGACAATCTAACTACGAGCAGTACTTC
cdr3_aa: CASSRGQSNYEQYF

clone_size: -
j_call: TRBJ1-1
v_call: TRBV19
d_call: TRBD1
cdr3_nt: TGTGCCAGTAGTATGGTCGCCTCAGGGGGCTGGGGTAACACTGAAGCTTTCTTT
cdr3_aa: CASSMVASGGWGNTEAFF

clone_size: -
j_call: TRBJ1-1
v_call: TRBV19
d_call: -
cdr3_nt: TGTGCCAGTAGTAGGGTTGGGGACTGGGACACTGAAGCTTTCTTT
cdr3_aa: CASSRVGDWDTEAFF

clone_size: once
j_call: TRBJ1-4
v_call: TRBV9
d_call: -
cdr3_nt: TGTGCCAGCAGCCCTCACGAGTTTCAGGGACTGTTTTTT
cdr3_aa: CASSPHEFQGLFF

clone_size: -
j_call: TRBJ1-1
v_call: TRBV11-3
d_call: -
cdr3_nt: TGTGCCAGCAGTTCTAGAGGGGGGGGCGCAGGGACTGAAGCTTTCTTT
cdr3_aa: CASSSRGGGAGTEAFF

clone_size: -
j_call: TRBJ2-7
v_call: TRBV18
d_call: -
cdr3_nt: TGTGCCAGCTCACCCTCGACAAAAATCTACGAGCAGTACTTC
cdr3_aa: CASSPSTKIYEQYF

clone_size: -
j_call: TRBJ2-7
v_call: TRBV6-5
d_call: TRBD1
cdr3_nt: TGTGCCAGCAGTTATGCAGGACAGGTGGACGAGCAGTACTTC
cdr3_aa: CASSYAGQVDEQYF

clone_size: few
j_call: TRBJ2-1
v_call: TRBV7-2
d_call: -
cdr3_nt: TGTGCCAGCAGCTTCGGAGGGGCTGGCAATGAGCAGTTCTTC
cdr3_aa: CASSFGGAGNEQFF

clone_size: -
j_call: TRBJ2-3
v_call: TRBV27
d_call: TRBD2
cdr3_nt: TGTGCCAGCAGTGAGGACCGGGGGGGGCTAATCCCCGATACGCAGTATTTT
cdr3_aa: CASSEDRGGLIPDTQYF

clone_size: -
j_call: TRBJ1-4
v_call: TRBV5-1
d_call: -
cdr3_nt: TGCGCCAGCAGCTTGGGGCAGGGTTGGACTAATGAAAAACTGTTTTTT
cdr3_aa: CASSLGQGWTNEKLFF

clone_size: -
j_call: TRBJ2-1
v_call: TRBV7-6
d_call: -
cdr3_nt: TGTGCCAGCAGCCCAGGGGCGGCGAATGAGCAGTTCTTC
cdr3_aa: CASSPGAANEQFF

clone_size: -
j_call: TRBJ1-1
v_call: TRBV9
d_call: TRBD1
cdr3_nt: TGTGCCAGCAGCGTCAGGGGGGACACTGAAGCTTTCTTT
cdr3_aa: CASSVRGDTEAFF

clone_size: -
j_call: TRBJ1-5
v_call: TRBV7-2
d_call: -
cdr3_nt: TGTGCCAGCAGCCCCAGGGGTAGATATACAGATAGCAATCAGCCCCAGCATTTT
cdr3_aa: CASSPRGRYTDSNQPQHF

clone_size: once
j_call: TRBJ1-2
v_call: TRBV19
d_call: TRBD1
cdr3_nt: TGTGCCAGTAGTGGACAGGGGCACTATGGCTACACCTTC
cdr3_aa: CASSGQGHYGYTF

clone_size: -
j_call: TRBJ1-1
v_call: TRBV5-1
d_call: TRBD1
cdr3_nt: TGCGCCAGCAGCGGCTCGGGACAGGGGAGCGCTGAAGCTTTCTTT
cdr3_aa: CASSGSGQGSAEAFF

clone_size: -
j_call: TRBJ2-1
v_call: TRBV7-2
d_call: -
cdr3_nt: TGTGCCAGCAGCTTAGCGCTATATGAGCAGTTCTTC
cdr3_aa: CASSLALYEQFF

clone_size: -
j_call: TRBJ1-5
v_call: TRBV13
d_call: -
cdr3_nt: TGTGCCAGCAGCTTTGGGGGGGTCGGTAGCAATCAGCCCCAGCATTTT
cdr3_aa: CASSFGGVGSNQPQHF

clone_size: -
j_call: TRBJ1-5
v_call: TRBV2
d_call: -
cdr3_nt: TGTGCCAGCATGGGTACAGTTAGCAATCAGCCCCAGCATTTT
cdr3_aa: CASMGTVSNQPQHF

clone_size: -
j_call: TRBJ1-1
v_call: TRBV19
d_call: TRBD1
cdr3_nt: TGTGCCAGTAGTATAAGGGGGCTTGACACTGAAGCTTTCTTT
cdr3_aa: CASSIRGLDTEAFF

clone_size: -
j_call: TRBJ1-6
v_call: TRBV5-1
d_call: -
cdr3_nt: TGCGCCAGCAGCCCAACCGCAGGGGTTCTTTCCGGTTCGGGATCACCCCTCCACTTT
cdr3_aa: CASSPTAGVLSGSGSPLHF

clone_size: -
j_call: TRBJ2-3
v_call: TRBV7-2
d_call: TRBD2
cdr3_nt: TGTGCCAGCAGCTTAGACCCAGCGGGGGGCGGCACGCAGTATTTT
cdr3_aa: CASSLDPAGGGTQYF

clone_size: -
j_call: TRBJ1-4
v_call: TRBV3-1/TRBV3-2
d_call: TRBD1
cdr3_nt: TGTGCCAGCAGCCAAGATAGAGGGGGCGCGGTATGGATATATGAAAAACTGTTTTTT
cdr3_aa: CASSQDRGGAVWIYEKLFF

clone_size: -
j_call: TRBJ1-5
v_call: TRBV27
d_call: TRBD1
cdr3_nt: TGTGCCAGCAGTCCCCGCAGGGGGGTTGGTCGTAGCAATCAGCCCCAGCATTTT
cdr3_aa: CASSPRRGVGRSNQPQHF